This TCR beta chain derives from a study of blood T cell repertoires in COVID-19. The length of the CDR3 is 21 residues. Germline trimming cut 2 bases from V and 4 bases from J; bases unmatched to any gene: 20. Germline CDR1 reads LGHDT; CDR2 reads YNNKEL (reference sequence). Per the authors' pipeline: Reference gene primer amplification gave estimated nucleated cell counts. Clones were sequenced by immunoSEQ multiplex PCR, and TCRdb holds only the in-frame ones, with some missing. That table furnishes V, J and clone size, whereas the DNA furnished D and trimming. The data show 50,000 to 60,000 clones, approximately 90% seen once. This clone was detected once. The Seattle patients joined while their infection was active and were tracked longitudinally afterward.

The source material was peripheral blood. V is TRBV3-1 (or the pseudogene TRBV3-2) and J is TRBJ2-1; 10 bases match TRBD2. The TCR comes from a middle-aged man with COVID-19, enrolled during active disease. CDR3 DNA: TGTGCCAGCAGCCAAAAGAGAGGATTAGCGGGGGGACCACCTAAATACAATGAGCAGTTCTTC. Residues: CASSQKRGLAGGPPKYNEQFF.